This TCR beta chain was profiled in a study of blood T cell repertoires in COVID-19. At the level of the study: There were acute and convalescent COVID-19 samples, and they came from the United States, Italy and Spain. Nucleic acid was either cDNA or gDNA, and it came from T cells, B-cell-depleted T cells, or PBMCs.

The CDR3 is 12 amino acids. The germline V gene has CDR1 LGHDT and CDR2 YNNKEL (reference sequence). Trimming removed 0 bases from V and 7 bases from J, with 6 bases in between. The method was immunoSEQ multiplex PCR; TCRdb's version includes in-frame clones alone and lacks a portion of them. The sample includes around 250,000 clones, approximately 86% of them seen just once. This clonotype was obtained from a man in his forties with active or convalescent COVID-19. Sequences were obtained from peripheral blood. The V gene is TRBV3-1 (or the pseudogene TRBV3-2), the J gene TRBJ1-2, with D unresolved. CDR3 in amino acids: CASSQDTRGYTF. DNA for the CDR3: TGTGCCAGCAGCCAAGATACTCGTGGCTACACCTTC.